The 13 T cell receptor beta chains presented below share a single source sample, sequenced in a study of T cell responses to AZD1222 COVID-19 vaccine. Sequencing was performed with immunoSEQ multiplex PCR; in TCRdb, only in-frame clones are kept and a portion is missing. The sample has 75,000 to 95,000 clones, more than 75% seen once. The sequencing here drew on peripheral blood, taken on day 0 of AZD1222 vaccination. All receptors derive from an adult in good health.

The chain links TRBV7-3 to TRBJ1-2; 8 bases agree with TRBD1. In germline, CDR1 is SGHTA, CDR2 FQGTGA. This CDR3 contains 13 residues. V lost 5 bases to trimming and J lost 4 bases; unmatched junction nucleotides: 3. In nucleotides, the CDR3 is TGTGCCAGCAGCCAGGGGGCGGGCTATGGCTACACCTTC. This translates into CASSQGAGYGYTF.

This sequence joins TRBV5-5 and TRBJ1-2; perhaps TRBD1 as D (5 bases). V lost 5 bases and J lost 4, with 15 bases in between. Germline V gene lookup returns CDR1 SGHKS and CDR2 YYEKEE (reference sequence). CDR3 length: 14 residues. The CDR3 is CASRVDSRGYGYTF. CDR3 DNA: TGTGCCAGCAGGGTCGACAGTAGAGGCTATGGCTACACCTTC.

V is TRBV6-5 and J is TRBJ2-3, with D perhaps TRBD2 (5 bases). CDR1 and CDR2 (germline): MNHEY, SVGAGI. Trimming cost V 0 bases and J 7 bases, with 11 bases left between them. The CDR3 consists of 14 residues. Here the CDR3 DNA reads TGTGCCAGCAGTTACTCGATCCCGGGATATACGCAGTATTTT. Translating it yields CASSYSIPGYTQYF.

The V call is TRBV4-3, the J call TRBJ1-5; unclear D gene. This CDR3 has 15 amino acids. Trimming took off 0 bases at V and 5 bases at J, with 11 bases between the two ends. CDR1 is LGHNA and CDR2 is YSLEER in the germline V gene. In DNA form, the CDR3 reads TGCGCCAGCAGCCAAGATGTGTCAGGCGATCAGCCCCAGCATTTT. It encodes CASSQDVSGDQPQHF.

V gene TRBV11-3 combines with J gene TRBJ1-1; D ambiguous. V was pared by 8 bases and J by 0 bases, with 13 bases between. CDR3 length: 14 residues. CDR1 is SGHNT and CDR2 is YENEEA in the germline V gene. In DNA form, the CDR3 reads TGTGCCAGCCATTTGTTGCGTTTGAACACTGAAGCTTTCTTT. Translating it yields CASHLLRLNTEAFF.

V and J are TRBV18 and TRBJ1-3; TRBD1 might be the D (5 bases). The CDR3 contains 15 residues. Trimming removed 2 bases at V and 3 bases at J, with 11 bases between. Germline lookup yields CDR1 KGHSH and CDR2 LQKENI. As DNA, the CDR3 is TGTGCCAGCTCACCAAGGGGTGCGGATGGAAACACCATATATTTT. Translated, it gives CASSPRGADGNTIYF.

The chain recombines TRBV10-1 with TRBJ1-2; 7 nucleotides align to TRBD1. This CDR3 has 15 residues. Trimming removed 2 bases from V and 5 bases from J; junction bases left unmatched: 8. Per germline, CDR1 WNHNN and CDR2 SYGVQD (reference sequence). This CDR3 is CASSERRQGRYGYTF. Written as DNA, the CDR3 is TGCGCCAGCAGTGAGCGCCGACAGGGAAGGTATGGCTACACCTTC.

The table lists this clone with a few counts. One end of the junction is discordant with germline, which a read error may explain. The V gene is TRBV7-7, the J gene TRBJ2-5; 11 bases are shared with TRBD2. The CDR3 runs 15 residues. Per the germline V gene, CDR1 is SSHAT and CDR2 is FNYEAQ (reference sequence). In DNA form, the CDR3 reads TGTGCTAGCAAAAAGACTAGCGGGAACCAAGAGACCCAGTACTTC. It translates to CASKKTSGNQETQYF.

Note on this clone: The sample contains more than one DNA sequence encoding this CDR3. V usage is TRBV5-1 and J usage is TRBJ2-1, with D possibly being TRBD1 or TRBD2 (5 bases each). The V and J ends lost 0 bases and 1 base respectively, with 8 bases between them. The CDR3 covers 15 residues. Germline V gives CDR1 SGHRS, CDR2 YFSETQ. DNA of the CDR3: TGCGCCAGCAGCTTGGTGGGGGATTCCTACAATGAGCAGTTCTTC. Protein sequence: CASSLVGDSYNEQFF. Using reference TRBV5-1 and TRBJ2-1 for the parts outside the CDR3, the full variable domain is KAGVTQTPRYLIKTRGQQVTLSCSPISGHRSVSWYQQTPGQGLQFLFEYFSETQRNKGNFPGRFSGRQFSNSRSEMNVSTLELGDSALYLCASSLVGDSYNEQFFGPGTRLTVL.

The CDR3 is CASNLPGTGINNEQFF. CDR3 nucleotides: TGCGCCAGCAACCTTCCTGGGACAGGGATCAACAATGAGCAGTTCTTC. The chain uses TRBV10-1 and TRBJ2-1, with 9 bases fitting TRBD1. Germline V gene sequence: CDR1 WNHNN, CDR2 SYGVQD (reference sequence). This CDR3 has 16 residues. Trimming at V came to 7 bases and at J to 5 bases, leaving 12 bases not matched to a gene.

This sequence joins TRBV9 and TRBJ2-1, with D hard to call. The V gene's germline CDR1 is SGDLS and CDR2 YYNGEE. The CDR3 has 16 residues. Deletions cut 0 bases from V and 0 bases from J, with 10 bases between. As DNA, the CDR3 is TGTGCCAGCAGCGTAGAAGGCAGAAACTCCTACAATGAGCAGTTCTTC. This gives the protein CASSVEGRNSYNEQFF.

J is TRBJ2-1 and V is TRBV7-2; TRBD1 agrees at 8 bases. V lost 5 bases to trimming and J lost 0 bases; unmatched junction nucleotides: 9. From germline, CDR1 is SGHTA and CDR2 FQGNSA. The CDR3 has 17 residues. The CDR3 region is CASSPSVGQASYNEQFF. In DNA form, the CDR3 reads TGTGCCAGCAGCCCCTCTGTGGGACAGGCCTCCTACAATGAGCAGTTCTTC.

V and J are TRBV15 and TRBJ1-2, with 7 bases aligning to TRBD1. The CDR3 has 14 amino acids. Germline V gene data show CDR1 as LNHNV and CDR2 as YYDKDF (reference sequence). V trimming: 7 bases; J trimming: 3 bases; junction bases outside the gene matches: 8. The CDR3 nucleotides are TGTGCCACCAAACCGAGACAGGGAGACTATGGCTACACCTTC. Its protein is CATKPRQGDYGYTF.